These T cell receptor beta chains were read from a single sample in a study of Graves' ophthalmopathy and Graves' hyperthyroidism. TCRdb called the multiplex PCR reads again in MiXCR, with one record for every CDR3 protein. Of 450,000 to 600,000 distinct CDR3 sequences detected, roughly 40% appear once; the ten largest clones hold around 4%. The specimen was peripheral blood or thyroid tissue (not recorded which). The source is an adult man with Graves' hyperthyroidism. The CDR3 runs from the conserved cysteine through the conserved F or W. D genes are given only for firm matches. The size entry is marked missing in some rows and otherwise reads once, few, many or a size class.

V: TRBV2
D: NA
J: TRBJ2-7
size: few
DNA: TGTGCCAGCAGCGACCCCCTGGGGGTCTACGGGCAGTACTTC
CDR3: CASSDPLGVYGQYF

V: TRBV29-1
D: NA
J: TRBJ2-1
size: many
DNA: TGCAGCGTTGGGGCAGGGGTAGGCAATGAGCAGTTCTTC
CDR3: CSVGAGVGNEQFF

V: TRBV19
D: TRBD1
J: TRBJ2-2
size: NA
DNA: TGTGCCAGTAGTATTCAGGTCTTAGGCAGGGGGCAAACCGGGGAGCTGTTTTTT
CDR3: CASSIQVLGRGQTGELFF

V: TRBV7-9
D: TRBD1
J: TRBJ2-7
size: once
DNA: TGTGCCCTGGGGACAGGACCCCTTGGTGAGCAGTACTTC
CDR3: CALGTGPLGEQYF

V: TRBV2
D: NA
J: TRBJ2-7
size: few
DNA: TGTGCCAGCAGTGAACCGGGAACTTCCTACGAGCAGTACTTC
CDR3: CASSEPGTSYEQYF

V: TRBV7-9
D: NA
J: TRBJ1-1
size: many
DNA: TGTGCCAGCAGCTTTGGGGCGGTGAACACTGAAGCTTTCTTT
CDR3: CASSFGAVNTEAFF

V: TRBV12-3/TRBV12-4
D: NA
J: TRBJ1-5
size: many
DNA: TGTGCCAGCAGTTCAGGACAGCCTTATAGCAATCAGCCCCAGCATTTT
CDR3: CASSSGQPYSNQPQHF

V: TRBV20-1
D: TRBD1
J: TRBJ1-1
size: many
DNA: TGCAGTGCTAGAGGGAAACAGGGGGCGCTTACTGAAGCTTTCTTT
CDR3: CSARGKQGALTEAFF

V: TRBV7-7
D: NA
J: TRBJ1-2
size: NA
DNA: TGTGCTAGCAGCTTAGGGGGATCCGGGGATGGCTACACCTTC
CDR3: CASSLGGSGDGYTF

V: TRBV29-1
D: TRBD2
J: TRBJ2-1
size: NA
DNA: TGCAGCGTTGGTTCACTAGCGGGGGGCCTAGGTGAGCAGTTCTTC
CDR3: CSVGSLAGGLGEQFF

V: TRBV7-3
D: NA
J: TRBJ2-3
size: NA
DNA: TGTGCCAGCAGCTTAGCGAACCCCACAGATACGCAGTATTTT
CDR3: CASSLANPTDTQYF

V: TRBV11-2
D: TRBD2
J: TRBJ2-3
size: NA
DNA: TGTGCCAGCAGCCCTCCTAGGCCAGCGGGGGAAATAGATACGCAGTATTTT
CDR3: CASSPPRPAGEIDTQYF

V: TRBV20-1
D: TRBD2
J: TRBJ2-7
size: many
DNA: TGCAGTGTTAGGGCAATCGGGAGGAAGTATGAGCAGTACTTC
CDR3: CSVRAIGRKYEQYF

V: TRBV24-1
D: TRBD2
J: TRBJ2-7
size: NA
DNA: TGTGCCACCAGTGCGGGAGGGAGCCACGAGCAGTACTTC
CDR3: CATSAGGSHEQYF

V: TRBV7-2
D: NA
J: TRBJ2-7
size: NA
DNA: TGTGCCAGCAGTCAGGTTCCAGGGACGTCCTACGAGCAGTACTTC
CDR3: CASSQVPGTSYEQYF

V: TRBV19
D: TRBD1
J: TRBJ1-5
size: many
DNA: TGTGCCAGTAGTGTTCCCGGGACAGGGGGCATACAGCCCCAGCATTTT
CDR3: CASSVPGTGGIQPQHF

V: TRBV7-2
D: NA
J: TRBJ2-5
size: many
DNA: TGTGCCAGCAGCCGAGGGGACACCAGGGGAGAGACCCAGTACTTC
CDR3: CASSRGDTRGETQYF

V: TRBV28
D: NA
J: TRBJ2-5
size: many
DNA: TGTGCCAGCAGTTCGACAGAAGAGACCCAGTACTTC
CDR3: CASSSTEETQYF

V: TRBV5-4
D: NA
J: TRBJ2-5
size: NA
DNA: TGTGCCAGCAGCTTGGTTTGGGGGGACCAGGAGACCCAGTACTTC
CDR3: CASSLVWGDQETQYF

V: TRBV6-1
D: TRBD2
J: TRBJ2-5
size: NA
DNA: TGTGCCAGCAGCCAGACCATTCTTAGCGGGGGATCCCAAGAGACCCAGTACTTC
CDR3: CASSQTILSGGSQETQYF

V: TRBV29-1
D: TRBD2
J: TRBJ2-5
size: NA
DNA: TGCAGCGCCGATCTAGCGGGAGGTGGGGAGACCCAGTACTTC
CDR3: CSADLAGGGETQYF

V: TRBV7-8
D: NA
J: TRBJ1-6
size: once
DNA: TGTGCCAGCAGCGTTACGGAAGAGGACGGGAATAATTCACCCCTCCACTTT
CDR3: CASSVTEEDGNNSPLHF

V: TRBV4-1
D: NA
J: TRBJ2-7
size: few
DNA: TGCGCCAGCAGCCAATCCACCGGGTTTGACTCCTACGAGCAGTACTTC
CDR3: CASSQSTGFDSYEQYF

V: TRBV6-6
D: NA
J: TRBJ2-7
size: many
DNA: TGTGCCAGCAGCTCGACAGGGACTACCTCCGAGCAGTACTTC
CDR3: CASSSTGTTSEQYF

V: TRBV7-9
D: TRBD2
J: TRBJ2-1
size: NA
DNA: TGTGCCAGCAGCTTTCTCGCGGGAGGGGGGAATGAGCAGTTCTTC
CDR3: CASSFLAGGGNEQFF

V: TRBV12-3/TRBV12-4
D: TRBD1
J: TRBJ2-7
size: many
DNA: TGTGCCAGCAGTTTATGGGACAGGAACTACGAGCAGTACTTC
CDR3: CASSLWDRNYEQYF

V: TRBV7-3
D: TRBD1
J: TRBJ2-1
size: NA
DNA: TGTGCCAGCAGCGGGACAGGGGGTTACAATGAGCAGTTCTTC
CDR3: CASSGTGGYNEQFF

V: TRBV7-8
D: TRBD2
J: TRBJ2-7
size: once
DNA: TGTGCCAGCAGCTTAGCTAGCGGGAACTACAATGAGCAGTACTTC
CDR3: CASSLASGNYNEQYF

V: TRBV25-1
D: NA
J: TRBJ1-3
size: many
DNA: TGTGCCAGCAGGGCGGTAGGCGGTGGAAACACCATATATTTT
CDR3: CASRAVGGGNTIYF

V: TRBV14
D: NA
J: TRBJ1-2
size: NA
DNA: TGTGCCAGCAGCGAAACATGGGACTATGGCTACACCTTC
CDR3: CASSETWDYGYTF

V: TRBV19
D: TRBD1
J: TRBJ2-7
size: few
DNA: TGTGCCAGTAGTATAGAAGCAGGGGGCTCCTACGAGCAGTACTTC
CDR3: CASSIEAGGSYEQYF

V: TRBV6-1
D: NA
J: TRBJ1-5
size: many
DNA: TGTGCCAGCATCGCGACAGGTAGCAATCAGCCCCAGCATTTT
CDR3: CASIATGSNQPQHF

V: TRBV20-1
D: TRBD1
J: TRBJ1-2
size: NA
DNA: TGCAGTGCTAGAACCCCGCCCACCTCACAGGGGGCCTATGGCTACACCTTC
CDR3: CSARTPPTSQGAYGYTF

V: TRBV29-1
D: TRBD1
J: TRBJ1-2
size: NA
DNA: TGCAGTGAAGCGTACAGGGGTAGATATGGCTACACCTTC
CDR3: CSEAYRGRYGYTF

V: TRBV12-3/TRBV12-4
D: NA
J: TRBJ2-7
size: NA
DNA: TGTGCCAGCAACTCCGTCCCCTACGAGCAGTACTTC
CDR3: CASNSVPYEQYF

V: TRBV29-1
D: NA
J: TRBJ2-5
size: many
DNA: TGCAGCGTTACTTGGGATTCGGAGACCCAGTACTTC
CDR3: CSVTWDSETQYF

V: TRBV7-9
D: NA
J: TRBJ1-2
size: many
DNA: TGTGCCAGCAGCCAGGCAGCGAGCATCTATGGCTACACCTTC
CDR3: CASSQAASIYGYTF

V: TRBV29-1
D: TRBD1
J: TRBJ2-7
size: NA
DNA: TGCAGCGTTGAAGTAGAACCTCCGGACAGGGGGCTAGGGGAGCAGCACTTC
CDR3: CSVEVEPPDRGLGEQHF

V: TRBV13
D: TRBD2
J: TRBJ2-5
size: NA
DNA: TGCGCCAGCAGCTCCGGGGGACTAGTTGAGGAGACCCAGTACTTC
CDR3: CASSSGGLVEETQYF

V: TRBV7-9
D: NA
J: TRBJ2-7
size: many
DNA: TGTGCCAGCAGCTCCGAAACGGGGGAGCAGTACTTC
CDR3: CASSSETGEQYF

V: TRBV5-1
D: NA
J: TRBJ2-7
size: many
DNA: TGCGCCAGCAGCTTGGGTGTGGGGCCGGGCTCCTACGAGCAGTACTTC
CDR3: CASSLGVGPGSYEQYF

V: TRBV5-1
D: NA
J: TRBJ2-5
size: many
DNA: TGCGCCAGCAGTAATGAAGAGACCCAGTACTTC
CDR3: CASSNEETQYF

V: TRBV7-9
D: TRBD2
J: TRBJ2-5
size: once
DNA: TGTGCCAGCAGCCCCCAACTAGCGGGGGGGCTTGGGGAGACCCAGTACTTC
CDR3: CASSPQLAGGLGETQYF

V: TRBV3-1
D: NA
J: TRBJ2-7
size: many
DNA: TGTGCCAGCAGCCAAGATCGCGACAGGCCCTACGAGCAGTACTTC
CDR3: CASSQDRDRPYEQYF

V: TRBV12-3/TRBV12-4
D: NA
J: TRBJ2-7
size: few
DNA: TGTGCCAGCAGGGGGGGTTCCGGGACAGACCTCTCCTACGAGCAGTACTTC
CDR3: CASRGGSGTDLSYEQYF

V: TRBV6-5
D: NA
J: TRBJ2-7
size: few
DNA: TGTGCCAGCACCCCCCGCGGGTGGCCTATTTCCTACGAGCAGTACTTC
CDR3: CASTPRGWPISYEQYF

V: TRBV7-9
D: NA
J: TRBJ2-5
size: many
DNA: TGTGCCAGCACCCCTTTAGGGGGAGAGACCCAGTACTTC
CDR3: CASTPLGGETQYF

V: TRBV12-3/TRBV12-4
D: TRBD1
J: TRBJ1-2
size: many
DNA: TGTGCCAGCAGTGATACCCCCAGACAGGGTATGGGCTACACCTTC
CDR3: CASSDTPRQGMGYTF

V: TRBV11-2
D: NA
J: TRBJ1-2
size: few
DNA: TGTGCCAGCAGCTTTCCGAGGTTTGGCTATGGCTACACCTTC
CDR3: CASSFPRFGYGYTF

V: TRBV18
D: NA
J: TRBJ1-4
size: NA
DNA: TGTGCCAGCTCACCAGGGCAGCCGAATGAAAAACTGTTTTTT
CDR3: CASSPGQPNEKLFF

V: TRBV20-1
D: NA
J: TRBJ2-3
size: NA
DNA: TGCAGTGCTAGAGATCCGCGAGGAAGGACAGATACGCAGTATTTT
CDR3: CSARDPRGRTDTQYF

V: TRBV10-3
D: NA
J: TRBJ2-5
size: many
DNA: TGTGCCATCAGGAGCGGTGCGGAGACCCAGTACTTC
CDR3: CAIRSGAETQYF

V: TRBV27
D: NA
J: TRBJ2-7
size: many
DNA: TGTGCCAGCAGTCCCCGTCAGAACTGGGGCGAGCAGTACTTC
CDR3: CASSPRQNWGEQYF

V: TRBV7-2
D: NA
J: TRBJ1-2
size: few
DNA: TGTGCCAGCAGCTTAGCCAGGGCCGGAATCAATAACTATGGCTACACCTTC
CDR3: CASSLARAGINNYGYTF

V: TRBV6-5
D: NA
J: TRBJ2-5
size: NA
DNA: TGTGCCAGCAGTTACGGGGCAGGCCGCCAAGAGACCCAGTACTTC
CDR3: CASSYGAGRQETQYF

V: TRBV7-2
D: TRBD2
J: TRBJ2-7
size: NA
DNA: TGTGCCAGCAGCGTCCTAGCGGGAGCATCCGAGCAGTACTTC
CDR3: CASSVLAGASEQYF

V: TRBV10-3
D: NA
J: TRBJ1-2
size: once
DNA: TGTGCCAGTGGAACAGGAGGGTCCTATGGCTACACCTTC
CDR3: CASGTGGSYGYTF

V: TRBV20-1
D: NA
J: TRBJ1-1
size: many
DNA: TGCAGTGCTAGAGATCCGAGGGCATTTGGCACTGAAGCTTTCTTT
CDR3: CSARDPRAFGTEAFF

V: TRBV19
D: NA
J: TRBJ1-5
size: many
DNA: TGTGCCAGTAGTATGATCCGATCGGCGGAGGTGTATCAGCCCCAGCATTTT
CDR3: CASSMIRSAEVYQPQHF